These T cell receptor beta chains were read from a single sample in a study of T cells in narcolepsy. Here immunoSEQ multiplex PCR was the method, and the copy in TCRdb shows in-frame clones only, minus some. The table records about 27,000 clones, more than 65% of them present only once. The sequenced material came from memory (CD45RA-) CD4+ T cells from blood. The receptors come from a human donor in good health. Each CDR3 is given with its conserved first and last residue. D genes are given only for firm matches. Size is omitted from some rows. Given values are once, few, many or a class for expanded clones.

j_call v_call clone_size d_call cdr3_nt cdr3_aa
TRBJ2-5 TRBV6-6 NA NA TGTGCCAGCAGTTACGACTTCCCGGGGATACGGGAGACCCAGTACTTC CASSYDFPGIRETQYF
TRBJ2-5 TRBV15 NA NA TGTGCCACCAGCAGAGATAATTTAGAGACCCAGTACTTC CATSRDNLETQYF
TRBJ2-7 TRBV7-2 NA NA TGTGCCAGCAGCTTAACAGGGGCAGCCGGGGGGGGCTACGAGCAGTACTTC CASSLTGAAGGGYEQYF
TRBJ1-6 TRBV7-8 NA TRBD1 TGTGCCAGCAGCTTAGTTGGGGGGACAGCCTATAATTCACCCCTCCACTTT CASSLVGGTAYNSPLHF
TRBJ2-5 TRBV7-6 NA NA TGTGCCAGCAGCTCCCCGCGTGGGGGGGAGACCCAGTACTTC CASSSPRGGETQYF
TRBJ2-1 TRBV28 NA TRBD2 TGTGCCAGCAGGTCCGGGACTAGGAGGAATGAGCAGTTCTTC CASRSGTRRNEQFF
TRBJ1-5 TRBV7-8 NA NA TGTGCCAGCGGGGGGTACAATCAGCCCCAGCATTTT CASGGYNQPQHF
TRBJ1-1 TRBV11-2 NA NA TGTGCCAGCAGCCCGACGGGCGGTGAAGCTTTCTTT CASSPTGGEAFF
TRBJ1-2 TRBV6-6 few NA TGTGCCAGCGGCGGCAGGGCATATGGCTACACCTTC CASGGRAYGYTF
TRBJ1-2 TRBV18 NA NA TGTGCCAGCTCACCCGAAACCCAAGCTAACTATGGCTACACCTTC CASSPETQANYGYTF
TRBJ2-4 TRBV5-6 NA NA TGTGCCAGCAGCCTTGGGGTTCTTTCCGGGACAACTCAGTACTTC CASSLGVLSGTTQYF
TRBJ2-3 TRBV7-5 NA NA TGTGCCAGAAGCTTACCAGGTTTCACAGATACGCAGTATTTT CARSLPGFTDTQYF
TRBJ2-5 TRBV18 once TRBD2 TGTGCCAGCTCACCAATCCGTGGGGGGGGAGAGACCCAGTACTTC CASSPIRGGGETQYF
TRBJ2-2 TRBV18 NA NA TGTGCCAGCTCACCGGGGGAAGGGCCCAACACCGGGGAGCTGTTTTTT CASSPGEGPNTGELFF
TRBJ1-3 TRBV5-1 NA NA TGCGCCAGCAGCCTCAGCCGGGAGGGAAACACCATATATTTT CASSLSREGNTIYF
TRBJ1-1 TRBV5-5 NA NA TGTGCCAGCAGCTTCATCCCAGACACTGAAGCTTTCTTT CASSFIPDTEAFF
TRBJ2-1 TRBV5-6 NA TRBD2 TGTGCCAGCAGCTCCCGTTGGCTAGCGGGCAATGAGCAGTTCTTC CASSSRWLAGNEQFF